This T cell receptor (beta chain) derives from a study of blood T cell repertoires in COVID-19. The table came from immunoSEQ multiplex PCR; TCRdb's copy has only in-frame clones and leaves some out. The sample shows fewer than 250,000 clones, approximately 81% of them seen only once. CDR1 is SGHAT and CDR2 is FQNNGV in the germline V gene. V shed 2 bases and J 3 bases; nucleotides not matched to a gene: 17. CDR3 size: 19 residues. The J gene is TRBJ2-3, the V gene TRBV11-2; 7 positions agree with TRBD1. Sequencing used peripheral blood. This TCR derives from a human donor in a cohort sampled during active COVID-19. The CDR3 sequence is CASSLLGGPGIGRTDTQYF. In nucleotides, the CDR3 is TGTGCCAGCAGCTTATTAGGGGGCCCGGGGATTGGAAGGACAGATACGCAGTATTTT.